This passage covers 8 T cell receptor beta chains from one sample sequenced in a study of blood T cell repertoires in COVID-19. Data came from immunoSEQ multiplex PCR; TCRdb stores just in-frame clones and leaves some out. The profile shows under 350,000 clones, 85% to 90% of them singletons. The sequenced sample consisted of peripheral blood. The receptors were gathered from a human donor in a cohort sampled during active COVID-19.

This clone has a single count. This chain joins TRBV5-6 and TRBJ2-1; 14 bases fit TRBD2. CDR1 and CDR2 (germline): SGHDT, YYEEEE. The CDR3 has 16 residues. The trim removed 3 bases at V and 7 bases at J, leaving 6 bases unmatched. This chain's CDR3 is CASSWAGTSGSNEQFF. Here the CDR3 DNA reads TGTGCCAGCAGCTGGGCCGGGACTAGCGGGAGTAATGAGCAGTTCTTC.

The chain carries TRBV7-2 and TRBJ2-5, with 10 bases identical to TRBD2. The ends lost 7 bases at V and 5 bases at J; junction bases unmatched: 13. The V gene's germline CDR1 is SGHTA and CDR2 FQGNSA. This CDR3 has 16 amino acids. CDR3 residues: CASTSGPGLAAETQYF. In nucleotides, the CDR3 is TGTGCCAGCACCTCTGGCCCTGGACTAGCGGCTGAGACCCAGTACTTC.

This clone was counted a single time. The chain links TRBV3-1 (or the pseudogene TRBV3-2) to TRBJ2-3, with TRBD2 matching over 8 bases. The germline V gene encodes CDR1 LGHDT and CDR2 YNNKEL (reference sequence). The CDR3 is 15 amino acids. After removal of 4 bases from V and 3 bases from J, the junction contained 6 bases not matched to a gene. The CDR3 loop is CASSLSGTSTDTQYF. The CDR3 DNA follows: TGTGCCAGCAGCCTTAGCGGGACAAGTACAGATACGCAGTATTTT.

The sample holds one count of this clone. V usage is TRBV10-2 and J usage is TRBJ2-2; D uncertain. The germline V and J ends were trimmed by 2 bases and 10 bases, with 8 bases remaining between them. The CDR3 runs 12 residues. Germline V gene lookup returns CDR1 WSHSY and CDR2 SAAADI. CDR3 in DNA: TGCGCCAGCAGTGAGCCCCCTTCGGAGCTGTTTTTT. Amino acids: CASSEPPSELFF.

The genes are TRBV28 and TRBJ2-3; 8 bases match TRBD2. CDR3 length equals 14 residues. The germline gives CDR1 MDHEN, CDR2 SYDVKM. The DNA for the CDR3 is TGTTCGTGCGGGAGGTCCCAAGGCGCAGATACGCAGTATTTT. Translated, it gives CSCGRSQGADTQYF.

J is TRBJ2-2 and V is TRBV11-3, with D possibly being TRBD2 (5 bases). The germline CDR1 and CDR2 sequences are SGHNT and YENEEA. This CDR3 has 11 amino acids. V shed 6 bases and J shed 6 bases, with 5 bases lying between them. The CDR3 DNA is TGTGCCAGCAGGGGAGCCGGGGAGCTGTTTTTT. Protein sequence: CASRGAGELFF.

The chain carries TRBV18 and TRBJ2-7, with a weak D call TRBD2 (6 bases). V dropped 4 bases and J dropped 6 bases, with 25 bases sitting between them. The CDR3 is made up of 17 amino acids. Looked up from germline, CDR1 is KGHSH and CDR2 is LQKENI. Here the CDR3 reads CASSLGGPYTKISEQYF. CDR3 bases: TGTGCCAGCTCACTCGGGGGACCTTATACAAAGATTTCCGAGCAGTACTTC.

J is TRBJ2-3 and V is TRBV24-1, with a possible D match to TRBD2 (6 bases). V dropped 4 bases and J dropped 0 bases, with 19 bases sitting between them. Germline V gene sequence: CDR1 KGHDR, CDR2 SFDVKD. This CDR3 region has 18 residues. CDR3 amino acids: CATSDKAWRDGSTDTQYF. Written as DNA, the CDR3 is TGTGCCACCAGTGACAAGGCATGGCGGGACGGCAGCACAGATACGCAGTATTTT.